This T cell receptor beta chain was captured by sequencing in a study of blood T cell repertoires in COVID-19 (dated by TCRdb to between 2020 and 2021). For context, the study as a whole: Samples covering the acute and convalescent phases of COVID-19 were provided by collaborators in the United States, Italy and Spain. Sample metadata almost always included a de-identified subject ID, COVID-19 status, age in years and sex. The dataset comprised deeply sampled blood TCRbeta repertoires from subjects exposed to, actively infected with, or recovered from COVID-19. The samples were drawn from two sources: the first 160 participants of the ongoing ImmuneRACE study, and over 950 subjects contributed by 6 global collaborators. The prospective study material was composed of cDNA or gDNA derived from T cells, B-cell-depleted T cells, or PBMCs. The repertoires were made available in a free public database intended to serve as a resource for research on the immune response to SARS-CoV-2. Where available, HLA class I and class II types were taken from metadata supplied by the sample provider and were not determined by assay-based typing. Here is what the overall study found, with its caveats: Clinical and demographic metadata were provided uncurated, with the amount varying by source and participant.

CDR1 and CDR2 were assigned from the germline V gene as MNHEY and SVGAGI. Unmatched junction bases come to 4, with V trimmed by 6 bases and J by 2 bases. The CDR3 runs 15 amino acids, cysteine and phenylalanine included. The entry retains the CDR3 DNA only, 45 bases that are in frame from base 1. About this clone itself: This clone's antigen is unknown. Base qualities are not provided; no much larger clone lies one nucleotide away.

Participants in the prospective study were aged 18 to 89 years, lived in about two dozen United States geographic areas, and enrolled through a virtual design. Cohort assignment in the prospective study relied on participant-reported clinical history from a screening survey and a study questionnaire. In the prospective study, mobile phlebotomists collected whole blood, serum and a nasopharyngeal or oropharyngeal swab from each participant. Over a 2-month period, participants in the prospective study had the option of providing additional blood draws and questionnaires. Blood samples from the prospective study were shipped frozen or at room temperature prior to DNA extraction. The immunoSEQ Assay, a bias-controlled multiplex PCR, was used to amplify TCRbeta CDR3 regions from genomic DNA. As for the original processing: The number of nucleated cells in each sample was estimated by amplification of reference gene primers within the assay. To quantify the absolute abundance of each unique TCRbeta CDR3 rearrangement, sequence reads were collapsed and filtered. For each sample, productive Simpson clonality was calculated as the square root of Simpson's diversity index across productive rearrangements. In TCRdb, the immuneACCESS table is reduced to in-frame sequences with V and J assigned. These tables do not hold every clone; where another copy was compared, an unresolved V gene accounts for under half, and the others remain unexplained. V and J calls and clone size are given by that table; D and trimming were obtained from the DNA. Across this sample there are about 220,000 clones, with 85% to 90% seen only once. The top ten clonotypes cover about 15% of the sample.

Sequenced: PBMCs or T cells enriched from blood (not recorded which). The receptor comes from a woman in her 50s with acute COVID-19. This receptor chain uses TRBV6-5 and TRBJ2-3; 11 central bases correspond to TRBD2. The nucleotides read TGTGCCAGCAGCGCACTAGCGGGAGTCACAGATACGCAGTATTTT. Translation gives CASSALAGVTDTQYF.